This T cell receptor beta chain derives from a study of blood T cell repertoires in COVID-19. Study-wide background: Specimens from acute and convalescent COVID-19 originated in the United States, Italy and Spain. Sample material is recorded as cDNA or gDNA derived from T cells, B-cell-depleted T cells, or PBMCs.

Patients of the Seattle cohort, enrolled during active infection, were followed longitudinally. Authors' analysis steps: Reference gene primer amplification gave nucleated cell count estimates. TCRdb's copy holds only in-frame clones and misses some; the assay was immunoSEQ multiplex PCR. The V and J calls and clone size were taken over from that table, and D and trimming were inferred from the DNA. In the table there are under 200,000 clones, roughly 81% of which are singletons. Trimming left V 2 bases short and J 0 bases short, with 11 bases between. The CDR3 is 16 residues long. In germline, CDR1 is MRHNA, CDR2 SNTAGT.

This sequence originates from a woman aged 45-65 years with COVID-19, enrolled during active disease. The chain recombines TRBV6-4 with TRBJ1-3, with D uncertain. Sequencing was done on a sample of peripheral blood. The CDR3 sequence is CASSDLTPNSGNTIYF. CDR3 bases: TGTGCCAGCAGTGACCTTACACCGAACTCTGGAAACACCATATATTTT.